The clone carrying this T cell receptor (beta chain) was seen just once. As yet, its antigen is unknown. This record belongs to a study of cytomegalovirus exposure and HLA in healthy donors. Whole-study context: Some 85 million unique TCRs, all from HLA-typed donors, were included in an early release of the data.

PCR amplification relied on 60 Vbeta primers (plus 13 Jbeta primers). Here immunoSEQ multiplex PCR was the method, and the copy in TCRdb shows in-frame clones only, minus some. In the table there are about 190,000 clones, around 75% of which are singletons. Study-wide results and limits: TCR beta sequences reportedly predicted most subjects' HLA-A and HLA-B alleles accurately.

The sample was PBMCs. The source of this sequence is a woman aged 50 to 65 in good health and CMV-seronegative.

CDR3 nucleotides: TGTGCCAGCAGTTACTCGAGCGGGGGCTACGAGCAGTACTTC. It yields the protein CASSYSSGGYEQYF. The chain recombines TRBV6-6 with TRBJ2-7; TRBD2 matches at 8 bases. CDR1 is MNHNY and CDR2 is SVGAGI in the germline V gene (reference sequence). Germline trimming cut 0 bases from V and 3 bases from J; bases unmatched to any gene: 1. The length of the CDR3 is 14 residues.